These 5 T cell receptor beta chains share one sample of origin, sequenced in a study of cytomegalovirus exposure and HLA in healthy donors. PCR involved 60 Vbeta and 13 Jbeta primers. The table came from immunoSEQ multiplex PCR; TCRdb's copy has only in-frame clones and leaves some out. The repertoire has about 100,000 clones, more than 65% of them found once; the top ten carry about 4.3%. Specimen: PBMCs. The receptors originated from a young woman in good health and CMV-seropositive.

This clone is classed as medium-sized. The chain links TRBV7-9 to TRBJ2-7, with D hard to call. The CDR3 sequence is 14 residues long. Trimming removed 1 base at V and 1 base at J, with 8 bases between. Germline CDR1 is SEHNR and CDR2 is FQNEAQ (reference sequence). CDR3 amino acids: CASSLGGVSYEQYF. CDR3 nucleotides: TGTGCCAGCAGCTTAGGAGGAGTTTCCTACGAGCAGTACTTC.

The chain has TRBV5-6 and TRBJ1-6, with 10 nucleotides matching TRBD1. Germline V gene sequence: CDR1 SGHDT, CDR2 YYEEEE. CDR3 size: 15 residues. The V segment lost 5 bases and the J segment 10 bases; nucleotides outside the gene matches: 9. The CDR3 sequence: CASRIRGTGESPLHF. DNA of the CDR3: TGTGCCAGCAGAATCCGAGGGACAGGGGAGTCACCCCTCCACTTT.

This chain connects TRBV19 to TRBJ2-7, with TRBD1 matching 11 bases. The V gene's germline CDR1 is LNHDA and CDR2 SQIVND (reference sequence). J lost 7 bases, V lost 6 bases, and 5 bases had no gene match. This CDR3 has 13 amino acids. Here the CDR3 DNA reads TGTGCCAGTAGCGGGACAGGGGGATGGGAGCAGTACTTC. Translation gives CASSGTGGWEQYF.

This rearrangement joins TRBV9 to TRBJ2-3; D might be TRBD2 (5 bases). The length of the CDR3 is 16 residues. Trimming shortened V by 0 bases and J by 3 bases, and 14 bases separated the two germline ends. Looked up from germline, CDR1 is SGDLS and CDR2 is YYNGEE. The CDR3 region is CASSVVGGVRTDTQYF. The CDR3 nucleotides read TGTGCCAGCAGCGTAGTTGGAGGTGTTAGGACAGATACGCAGTATTTT.

This clone was detected only once. The rearrangement links TRBV28 to TRBJ2-1; D may be TRBD2 (5 bases). Trimming took off 3 bases at V and 8 bases at J, with 14 bases between the two ends. This CDR3 has 14 residues. Germline lookup yields CDR1 MDHEN and CDR2 SYDVKM. CDR3 sequence reads: CASSFWRVSDEQFF. The CDR3 DNA reads TGTGCCAGCAGTTTTTGGCGGGTGAGTGATGAGCAGTTCTTC. The complete variable domain, with remaining parts taken from reference TRBV28 and TRBJ2-1, reads DVKVTQSSRYLVKRTGEKVFLECVQDMDHENMFWYRQDPGLGLRLIYFSYDVKMKEKGDIPEGYSVSREKKERFSLILESASTNQTSMYLCASSFWRVSDEQFFGPGTRLTVL.